Sequencing of this TCR beta chain was carried out in a study of shared clonotypes between healthy human individuals. CDR1 MNHEY and CDR2 SMNVEV come from the germline V gene (reference sequence). This CDR3 has 12 residues. V lost 6 bases and J 7 bases, leaving 12 bases between the germline ends. This clone turned up a few times. The assay was immunoSEQ multiplex PCR, and TCRdb's table has in-frame clones only and misses some. Of about 110,000 clones in the sample, around 64% were seen once. This TCR came from a woman aged 30 to 39 in good health. Sequenced: memory CD8+ T cells sorted from blood. Subset in this sample: CD45RO+ cells pooled with CCR7-negative TemRA cells. The gene calls are TRBV27 and TRBJ1-2; a possible D gene is TRBD1 (6 bases). In nucleotides, the CDR3 is TGTGCCAGCAGAACAGGGATGGGTGGCTACACCTTC. This translates into CASRTGMGGYTF.